This T cell receptor beta chain was identified in a study of cytomegalovirus exposure and HLA in healthy donors. Broader study findings: Clonal expansion, a later analysis showed, was greater in HLA-associated TCR beta chains than in equally common others. TCR beta V- and J-gene trimming was later associated with a missense DCLRE1C variant.

Details on this clone: The target antigen is unknown.

The primer mix had 60 Vbeta and 13 Jbeta primers. Profiled with immunoSEQ multiplex PCR; TCRdb holds only in-frame clones, not every one. Of approximately 100,000 clones in the sample, 85% are singletons; the top ten hold 7.4%. Germline V gene data show CDR1 as SGHTA and CDR2 as FQGTGA. This CDR3 spans 13 amino acids. The V end lost 5 bases, the J end lost 4 bases, and 10 bases lay between the germline ends. Input material: PBMCs. The source of this sequence is a middle-aged man in good health and CMV-seropositive. The chain joins TRBV7-3 to TRBJ2-3; the D is unclear. In DNA, the CDR3 is TGTGCCAGCAGCCAACAGATGGCAGATACGCAGTATTTT. It encodes CASSQQMADTQYF.